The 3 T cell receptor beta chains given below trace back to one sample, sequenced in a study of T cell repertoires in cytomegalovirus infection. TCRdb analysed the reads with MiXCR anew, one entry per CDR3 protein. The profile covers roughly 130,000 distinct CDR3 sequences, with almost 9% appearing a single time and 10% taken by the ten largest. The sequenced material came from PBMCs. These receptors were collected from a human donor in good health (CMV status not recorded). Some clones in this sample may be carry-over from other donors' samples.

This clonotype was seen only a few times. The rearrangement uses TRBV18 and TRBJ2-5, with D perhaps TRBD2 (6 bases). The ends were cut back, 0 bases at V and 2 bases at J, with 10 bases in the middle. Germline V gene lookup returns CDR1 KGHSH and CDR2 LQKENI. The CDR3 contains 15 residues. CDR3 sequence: CASSPPREQQETQYF. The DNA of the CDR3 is TGTGCCAGCTCACCACCGCGGGAACAACAAGAGACCCAGTACTTC.

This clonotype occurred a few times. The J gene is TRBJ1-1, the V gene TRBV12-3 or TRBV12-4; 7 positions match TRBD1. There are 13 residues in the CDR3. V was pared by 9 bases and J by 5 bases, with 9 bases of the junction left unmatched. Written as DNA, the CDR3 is TGTGCCAGTAACCCAGGGGGTCGAACTGAAGCTTTCTTT. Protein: CASNPGGRTEAFF.

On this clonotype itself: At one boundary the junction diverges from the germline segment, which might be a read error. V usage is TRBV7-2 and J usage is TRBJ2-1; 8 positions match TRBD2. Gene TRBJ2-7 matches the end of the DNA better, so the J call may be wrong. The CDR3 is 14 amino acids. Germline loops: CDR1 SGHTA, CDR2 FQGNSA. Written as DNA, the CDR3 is TGTGCCGGCAGCTTGGGGACTAGGGTGGGGGAGCAGTACTTC. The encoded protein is CAGSLGTRVGEQYF.